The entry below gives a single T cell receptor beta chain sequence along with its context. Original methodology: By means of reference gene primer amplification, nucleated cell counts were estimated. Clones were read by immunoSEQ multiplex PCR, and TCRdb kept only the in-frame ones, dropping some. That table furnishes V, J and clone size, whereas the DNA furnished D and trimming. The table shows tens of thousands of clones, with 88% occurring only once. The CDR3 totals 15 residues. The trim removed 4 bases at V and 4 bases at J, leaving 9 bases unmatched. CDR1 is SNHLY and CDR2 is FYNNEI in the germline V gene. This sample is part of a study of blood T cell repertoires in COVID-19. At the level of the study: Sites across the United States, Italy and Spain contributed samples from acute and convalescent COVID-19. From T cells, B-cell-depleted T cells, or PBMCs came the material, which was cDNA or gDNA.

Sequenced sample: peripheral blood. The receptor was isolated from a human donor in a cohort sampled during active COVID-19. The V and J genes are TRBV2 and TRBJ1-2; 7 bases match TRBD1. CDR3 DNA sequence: TGTGCCAGCAGTGCAGGGCCAGGGGGATCCTATGGCTACACCTTC. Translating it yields CASSAGPGGSYGYTF.